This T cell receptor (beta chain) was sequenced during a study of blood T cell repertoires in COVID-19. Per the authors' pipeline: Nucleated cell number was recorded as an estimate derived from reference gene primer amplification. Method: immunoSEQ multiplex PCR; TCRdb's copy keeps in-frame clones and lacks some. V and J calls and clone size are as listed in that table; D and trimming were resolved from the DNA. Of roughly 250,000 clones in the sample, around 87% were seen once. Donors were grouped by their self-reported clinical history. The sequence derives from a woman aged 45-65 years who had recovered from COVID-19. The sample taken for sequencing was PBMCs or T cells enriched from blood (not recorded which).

The CDR3 DNA follows: TGTGCCAGCAGCGTTGGACTCCACAATGAGCAGTTCTTC. Protein: CASSVGLHNEQFF. This chain links TRBV9 with TRBJ2-1, with D perhaps matching TRBD2 (5 bases). The germline V and J ends were trimmed by 2 bases and 5 bases, with 8 bases remaining between them. The CDR3 consists of 13 residues. Germline V gives CDR1 SGDLS, CDR2 YYNGEE.